The 20 T cell receptor beta chains given below trace back to one sample, sequenced in a study of T cell changes during pregnancy in multiple sclerosis (dated by TCRdb to the late 2010s). The library was made by the immunoSEQ multiplex PCR assay. The table was pulled from immuneACCESS by TCRdb, which kept in-frame rearrangements only. Such tables lose some clones; where checked, under half of the loss comes from unresolved V genes, and the rest has no known cause. The sample records approximately 90,000 clones, roughly 94% of which are singletons. The ten largest clonotypes hold more than 0.8% of the sample. The source material was peripheral blood, sampled in the third trimester of pregnancy. These TCRs come from a female donor with multiple sclerosis, enrolled in a pregnancy study.

V gene TRBV19 combines with J gene TRBJ2-6; D may be TRBD2 (6 bases). The CDR3 is 16 residues long. Per the germline V gene, CDR1 is LNHDA and CDR2 is SQIVND (reference sequence). The V and J ends lost 3 bases and 3 bases respectively, with 12 bases between them. The CDR3 loop reads CASSMWRGDGANVLTF. Written as DNA, the CDR3 is TGTGCCAGTAGTATGTGGAGGGGCGATGGGGCCAACGTCCTGACTTTC. Using reference TRBV19 and TRBJ2-6 for the parts outside the CDR3, the full variable domain is DGGITQSPKYLFRKEGQNVTLSCEQNLNHDAMYWYRQDPGQGLRLIYYSQIVNDFQKGDIAEGYSVSREKKESFPLTVTSAQKNPTAFYLCASSMWRGDGANVLTFGAGSRLTVL.

This chain uses TRBV7-9 with TRBJ1-4; possible D gene TRBD1, 5 bases. Deletions cut 0 bases from V and 8 bases from J, with 13 bases between. The CDR3 length is 15 residues. Germline V lookup: CDR1 SEHNR, CDR2 FQNEAQ (reference sequence). The CDR3 region has the DNA TGTGCCAGCAGCTTAGCATCCGGGGAGGGGGAAAAACTGTTTTTT. This translates into CASSLASGEGEKLFF.

The chain couples TRBV13 to TRBJ1-1; 7 positions agree with TRBD1. CDR3 length equals 11 residues. Germline-derived CDR1 and CDR2 are PRHDT and FYEKMQ (reference sequence). The J segment lost 13 bases and the V segment lost 3 bases, leaving 5 bases of the junction unmatched. In DNA, the CDR3 is TGTGCCAGCAGCTTCCGGACAGGCGGTTTCTTT. Protein sequence: CASSFRTGGFF.

About this clone: This CDR3 is missing its conserved last phenylalanine or tryptophan, likely due to a read error. The chain recombines TRBV6-5 with TRBJ1-2; 7 bases agree with TRBD1. The trim removed 2 bases at V and 2 bases at J, leaving 5 bases unmatched. The CDR3 loop spans 15 amino acids. Germline lookup yields CDR1 MNHEY and CDR2 SVGAGI. This CDR3 reads CASSYGGQLNYGYTL. The CDR3 DNA reads as TGTGCCAGCAGTTACGGGGGACAGCTAAACTATGGCTACACCCTC.

V gene TRBV6-1 combines with J gene TRBJ1-2, with D possibly matching TRBD1 (6 bases). Deletions cut 7 bases from V and 8 bases from J, with 11 bases between. Germline-derived CDR1 and CDR2 are MNHNS and SASEGT. The CDR3 contains 11 residues. The CDR3 protein is CASTEQGGYTF. In DNA form, the CDR3 reads TGTGCCAGCACCGAACAGGGCGGCTACACCTTC.

This chain uses TRBV30 with TRBJ1-5, with 8 bases identical to TRBD1. The germline V gene has CDR1 GTSNPN and CDR2 SVGIG (reference sequence). Trimming cost V 2 bases and J 1 base; bases outside gene matches: 4. The CDR3 runs to 15 residues. For the CDR3, the DNA is TGTGCCTGGAGTCGGACAGGGCCGAGCAATCAGCCCCAGCATTTT. Amino acids: CAWSRTGPSNQPQHF.

This clone was recorded only once. The genes are TRBV4-1 and TRBJ1-1, with TRBD1 matching over 9 bases. Germline assignment: CDR1 MGHRA and CDR2 YSYEKL. J lost 0 bases, V lost 1 base, and 6 bases had no gene match. CDR3 length: 17 amino acids. The CDR3 DNA sequence: TGCGCCAGCAGCCAAGTAGCGACAGGGGGTATGAACACTGAAGCTTTCTTT. Residues: CASSQVATGGMNTEAFF.

The chain couples TRBV15 to TRBJ2-7, with D unresolved. Looked up from germline, CDR1 is LNHNV and CDR2 is YYDKDF (reference sequence). Deletions cut 1 base from V and 0 bases from J, with 13 bases between. This CDR3 is built from 16 residues. CDR3 in amino acids: CATSRGLAAHSYEQYF. The CDR3 DNA is TGTGCCACCAGCAGAGGGCTGGCGGCCCACTCCTACGAGCAGTACTTC. Filled out from reference TRBV15 and TRBJ2-7, the complete variable domain reads DAMVIQNPRYQVTQFGKPVTLSCSQTLNHNVMYWYQQKSSQAPKLLFHYYDKDFNNEADTPDNFQSRRPNTSFCFLDIRSPGLGDTAMYLCATSRGLAAHSYEQYFGPGTRLTVT.

The CDR3 DNA reads as TGTGCCAGTAGTATTGAGGCGGGCTGGATAGATGAGCAGTTCTTC. Its translation is CASSIEAGWIDEQFF. This chain connects TRBV19 to TRBJ2-1, with D tentatively TRBD2 (5 bases). In germline, CDR1 is LNHDA, CDR2 SQIVND (reference sequence). The CDR3 is 15 amino acids. Trimming shortened V by 3 bases and J by 8 bases, and 17 bases separated the two germline ends.

The chain joins TRBV4-1 to TRBJ1-5, with 8 bases lining up with TRBD1. The CDR3 has 17 amino acids. Germline loops: CDR1 MGHRA, CDR2 YSYEKL. V shed 2 bases, J shed 2 bases, and the junction held 8 bases outside the gene matches. The CDR3 here is CASSQRLGQGGNQPQHF. CDR3 sequence (DNA): TGCGCCAGCAGCCAAAGATTAGGACAGGGCGGCAATCAGCCCCAGCATTTT.

The rearrangement uses TRBV19 and TRBJ2-3; 14 positions agree with TRBD2. Looked up from germline, CDR1 is LNHDA and CDR2 is SQIVND (reference sequence). This CDR3 contains 17 residues. J was trimmed by 5 bases and V by 4 bases; bases with no gene match: 8. CDR3 nucleotides: TGTGCCAGTAGTAGGAGGGGACTAGCGGGGGTGGAAGATACGCAGTATTTT. Translated: CASSRRGLAGVEDTQYF. Full variable domain (outside the CDR3, taken from reference TRBV19 and TRBJ2-3): DGGITQSPKYLFRKEGQNVTLSCEQNLNHDAMYWYRQDPGQGLRLIYYSQIVNDFQKGDIAEGYSVSREKKESFPLTVTSAQKNPTAFYLCASSRRGLAGVEDTQYFGPGTRLTVL.

The rearrangement uses TRBV15 and TRBJ1-2; 7 bases map to TRBD1. Germline values: CDR1 LNHNV, CDR2 YYDKDF (reference sequence). The CDR3 length is 15 residues. V was clipped by 2 bases and J by 0 bases; unmatched bases: 3. CDR3 residues: CATSRQGGSNYGYTF. The DNA for the CDR3 is TGTGCCACCAGCAGACAGGGGGGATCTAACTATGGCTACACCTTC.

V gene TRBV25-1 combines with J gene TRBJ2-2; D gene unclear. This CDR3 comprises 12 residues. Germline values: CDR1 MGHDK, CDR2 SYGVNS. V shed 8 bases and J shed 3 bases, with 7 bases lying between them. The CDR3 loop reads CASHQDTGELFF. The CDR3 nucleotides read TGTGCCAGCCATCAGGACACCGGGGAGCTGTTTTTT.

V and J are TRBV4-3 and TRBJ2-7, with 12 bases lining up with TRBD2. Germline V gives CDR1 LGHNA, CDR2 YSLEER. The CDR3 is made up of 16 amino acids. After removal of 1 base from V and 5 bases from J, the junction contained 6 bases not matched to a gene. The CDR3 loop is CASSQVLAGGPHEQYF. The CDR3 DNA is TGCGCCAGCAGCCAAGTCCTAGCGGGAGGGCCCCACGAGCAGTACTTC.

J is TRBJ2-7 and V is TRBV2; 9 bases match TRBD1. The germline gives CDR1 SNHLY, CDR2 FYNNEI. CDR3 size: 13 residues. V shed 7 bases and J 4 bases; nucleotides not matched to a gene: 5. CDR3 protein: CASKRDREYEQYF. In nucleotides, the CDR3 is TGTGCCAGCAAAAGGGACAGGGAGTACGAGCAGTACTTC.

V and J are TRBV11-2 and TRBJ2-5; TRBD1 agrees at 7 bases. CDR3 length: 16 residues. The germline V gene has CDR1 SGHAT and CDR2 FQNNGV. V shed 5 bases and J 5 bases; nucleotides not matched to a gene: 14. CDR3 loop: CASSRIQGSRRETQYF. The CDR3 DNA is TGTGCCAGCAGCAGAATACAGGGGTCCCGGCGGGAGACCCAGTACTTC.

V and J are TRBV28 and TRBJ1-2; D might be TRBD1 (6 bases). The CDR3 has 13 residues. V gave up 5 bases and J gave up 5 bases, with 12 bases separating them. Germline V gene sequence: CDR1 MDHEN, CDR2 SYDVKM. CDR3 DNA sequence: TGTGCCAGCAGTCTTGGACAGCTTTATGGCTACACCTTC. This encodes CASSLGQLYGYTF.

The V call is TRBV27, the J call TRBJ1-2; 9 bases are shared with TRBD1. Unmatched junction bases numbered 8, after V lost 5 bases and J lost 4 bases. CDR3 length equals 15 residues. Germline CDR1 reads MNHEY; CDR2 reads SMNVEV (reference sequence). The CDR3 sequence: CASSVTGTGLYGYTF. CDR3 nucleotides: TGTGCCAGCAGTGTAACCGGGACAGGGCTCTATGGCTACACCTTC.

This rearrangement joins TRBV30 to TRBJ1-4; 7 bases map to TRBD1. V was pared by 4 bases and J by 8 bases, with 1 base of the junction left unmatched. The CDR3 consists of 11 residues. Looked up from germline, CDR1 is GTSNPN and CDR2 is SVGIG (reference sequence). CDR3 coding DNA: TGTGCCTGGACAGGGGGGGAAAAACTGTTTTTT. This encodes CAWTGGEKLFF.

The chain couples TRBV5-1 to TRBJ2-2; D is undetermined. This CDR3 region has 12 residues. V lost 3 bases and J 3 bases, leaving 3 bases between the germline ends. The germline V gene has CDR1 SGHRS and CDR2 YFSETQ. As DNA, the CDR3 is TGCGCCAGCAGCTCAGACACCGGGGAGCTGTTTTTT. This encodes CASSSDTGELFF. The full variable domain, completed using reference TRBV5-1 and TRBJ2-2, is KAGVTQTPRYLIKTRGQQVTLSCSPISGHRSVSWYQQTPGQGLQFLFEYFSETQRNKGNFPGRFSGRQFSNSRSEMNVSTLELGDSALYLCASSSDTGELFFGEGSRLTVL.